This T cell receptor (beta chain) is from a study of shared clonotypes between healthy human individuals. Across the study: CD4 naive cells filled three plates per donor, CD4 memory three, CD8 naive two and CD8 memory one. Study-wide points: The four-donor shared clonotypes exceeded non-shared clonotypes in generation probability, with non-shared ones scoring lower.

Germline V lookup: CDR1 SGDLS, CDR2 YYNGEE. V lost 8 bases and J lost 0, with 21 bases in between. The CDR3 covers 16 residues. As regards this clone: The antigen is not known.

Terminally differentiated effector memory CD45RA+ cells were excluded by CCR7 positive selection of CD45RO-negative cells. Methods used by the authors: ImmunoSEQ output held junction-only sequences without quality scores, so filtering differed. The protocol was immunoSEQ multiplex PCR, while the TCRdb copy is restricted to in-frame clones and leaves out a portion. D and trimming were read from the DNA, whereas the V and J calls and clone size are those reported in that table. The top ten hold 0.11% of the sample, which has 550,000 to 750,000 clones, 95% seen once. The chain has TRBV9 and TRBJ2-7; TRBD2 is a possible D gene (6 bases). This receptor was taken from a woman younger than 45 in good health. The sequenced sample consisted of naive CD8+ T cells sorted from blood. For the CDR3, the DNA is TGTGCCAGTCAACCCCCTCCGATGACTAGCTCCTACGAGCAGTACTTC. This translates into CASQPPPMTSSYEQYF. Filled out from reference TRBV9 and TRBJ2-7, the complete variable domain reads DSGVTQTPKHLITATGQRVTLRCSPRSGDLSVYWYQQSLDQGLQFLIQYYNGEERAKGNILERFSAQQFPDLHSELNLSSLELGDSALYFCASQPPPMTSSYEQYFGPGTRLTVT.